The clone carrying this TCR beta chain was observed a few times. Its antigen is not identified. V was clipped by 1 base and J by 2 bases, with 12 bases between them. The CDR3 loop spans 15 amino acids. Per germline, CDR1 SGHNT and CDR2 YENEEA. TCR beta libraries were prepared from cDNA with unique molecular identifiers. One entry per CDR3 protein, called by TCRdb with MiXCR from the PCR reads. The sample lists some 800,000 distinct CDR3 sequences, 46% occurring once. These data originate in a study of post-analysis software for immune sequencing data. Study-wide points: There were four or five TRBV segments more frequent in patients than controls, and TRBV5-6, TRBV5-1 and TRBV20-1 were among them.

The material sequenced was blood. This sequence was found in a girl under 18 with multiple sclerosis. The chain uses TRBV11-3 and TRBJ2-7; D is undetermined. CDR3 amino acids: CASSLGPLGTYEQYF. The CDR3 nucleotides are TGTGCCAGCAGCTTAGGGCCGCTGGGCACCTACGAGCAGTACTTC.